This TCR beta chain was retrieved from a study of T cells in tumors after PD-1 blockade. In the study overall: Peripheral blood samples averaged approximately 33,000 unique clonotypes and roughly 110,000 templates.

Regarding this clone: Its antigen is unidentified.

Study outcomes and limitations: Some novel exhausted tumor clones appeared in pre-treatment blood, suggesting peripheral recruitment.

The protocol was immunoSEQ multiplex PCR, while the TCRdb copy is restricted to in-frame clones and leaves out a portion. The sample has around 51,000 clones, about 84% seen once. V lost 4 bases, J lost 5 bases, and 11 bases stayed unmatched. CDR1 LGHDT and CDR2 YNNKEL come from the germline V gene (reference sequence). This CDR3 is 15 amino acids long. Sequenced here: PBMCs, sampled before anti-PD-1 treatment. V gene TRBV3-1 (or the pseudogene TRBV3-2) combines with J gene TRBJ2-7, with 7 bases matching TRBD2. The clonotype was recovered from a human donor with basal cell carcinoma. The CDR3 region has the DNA TGTGCCAGCAGCCCCTTATGGGGGGGGATGAACGAGCAGTACTTC. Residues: CASSPLWGGMNEQYF.